One sample yielded the 29 T cell receptor beta chains listed below, sequenced in a study of cytomegalovirus exposure and HLA in healthy donors. The PCR made use of 60 Vbeta and 13 Jbeta primers. Only in-frame clones appear in the TCRdb table, and some are missing; sequencing was by immunoSEQ multiplex PCR. The sample carries approximately 210,000 clones, over 80% recorded once. The specimen sequenced was PBMCs. All receptors come from a man aged 25 to 40 in good health and CMV-seronegative.

V gene TRBV16 combines with J gene TRBJ1-2; D is unresolved. The V gene lost 0 bases and the J gene lost 8 bases, with 7 bases spanning the gap. Germline V gives CDR1 KGHSY, CDR2 FQNENV. The CDR3 extends over 12 amino acids. The CDR3 DNA reads TGTGCCAGCAGCCAATCGAGGCGAGGCTACACCTTC. It codes for CASSQSRRGYTF.

The chain uses TRBV7-8 and TRBJ1-6; D may be TRBD1 (5 bases). The CDR3 is made up of 15 amino acids. The V end lost 5 bases, the J end lost 8 bases, and 16 bases lay between the germline ends. From germline, CDR1 is SGHVS and CDR2 FQNEAQ. The CDR3 sequence is CASSPFMTEDSPLHF. CDR3 DNA: TGTGCCAGCAGCCCTTTCATGACAGAAGATTCACCCCTCCACTTT.

This sequence joins TRBV27 and TRBJ2-7, with unresolved D. The CDR3 loop spans 12 amino acids. Per the germline V gene, CDR1 is MNHEY and CDR2 is SMNVEV (reference sequence). Trimming left V 8 bases short and J 7 bases short, with 15 bases between. CDR3 amino acids: CASGPPLWEQYF. The CDR3 region has the DNA TGTGCCAGCGGCCCCCCGTTATGGGAGCAGTACTTC.

In its sample, this clone was seen a few times. The CDR3 loop reads CASRLRGSETQYF. In nucleotides, the CDR3 is TGTGCCAGCAGACTTCGGGGGTCCGAGACCCAGTACTTC. The chain uses TRBV7-8 and TRBJ2-5, with D possibly matching TRBD2 (6 bases). V lost 6 bases to trimming and J lost 5 bases, with 13 bases between them. The CDR3 length is 13 residues. Germline V gene data show CDR1 as SGHVS and CDR2 as FQNEAQ.

The rearrangement links TRBV7-8 to TRBJ2-3; 12 bases line up with TRBD2. V shed 2 bases and J 8 bases; nucleotides not matched to a gene: 11. Germline V gene lookup returns CDR1 SGHVS and CDR2 FQNEAQ. The CDR3 spans 17 residues. The chain's CDR3 is CASSLLASGRGPGTQYF. The CDR3 DNA reads as TGTGCCAGCAGCTTATTGGCTAGCGGGAGGGGTCCCGGTACGCAGTATTTT.

The chain is built from TRBV4-1 and TRBJ1-2, with TRBD1 matching 7 bases. The junction had 8 bases not matched to a gene; V was cut back by 1 base and J by 6 bases. Per the germline V gene, CDR1 is MGHRA and CDR2 is YSYEKL. The length of the CDR3 is 15 residues. The CDR3 region has the DNA TGCGCCAGCAGCCAAGTGGCAGGGGGTTCGAATGGCTACACCTTC. The encoded protein is CASSQVAGGSNGYTF.

The genes are TRBV4-1 and TRBJ2-3; D gene unclear. The ends were cut back, 2 bases at V and 3 bases at J, with 3 bases in the middle. Per germline, CDR1 MGHRA and CDR2 YSYEKL. CDR3 length: 12 residues. The CDR3 loop is CASSQLTDTQYF. In DNA form, the CDR3 reads TGCGCCAGCAGCCAACTAACAGATACGCAGTATTTT.

V usage is TRBV6-1 and J usage is TRBJ2-7, with D maybe TRBD1 (6 bases). CDR3 length equals 13 residues. CDR1 MNHNS and CDR2 SASEGT come from the germline V gene. Trimming took 4 bases from V and 3 from J, leaving 10 bases between them. The CDR3 DNA reads as TGTGCCAGCAGTGGGACAGCTTACTACGAGCAGTACTTC. Encoded protein: CASSGTAYYEQYF.

The genes are TRBV19 and TRBJ1-5, with 7 positions matching TRBD1. Germline values: CDR1 LNHDA, CDR2 SQIVND (reference sequence). The CDR3 runs to 15 residues. V shed 3 bases, J shed 2 bases, and the junction held 4 bases outside the gene matches. CDR3 residues: CASSIGDSRNQPQHF. The CDR3 DNA follows: TGTGCCAGTAGTATTGGGGACAGTCGCAATCAGCCCCAGCATTTT.

The chain is built from TRBV28 and TRBJ1-1; weak D call: TRBD1 (6 bases). Trimming cost V 5 bases and J 4 bases, with 14 bases left between them. The CDR3 sequence is 14 residues long. Germline loops: CDR1 MDHEN, CDR2 SYDVKM. The CDR3 DNA reads TGTGCCAGCAGTACCCCAGGGGCTGGCACTGAAGCTTTCTTT. Its translation is CASSTPGAGTEAFF.

A remark on this clone: Germline and junction disagree at one end, which may indicate a read error. This chain joins TRBV7-9 and TRBJ1-2; D unclear. The CDR3 has 17 residues. Germline CDR1 SEHNR, CDR2 FQNEAQ (reference sequence). CDR3 DNA: TGTTCCAGCACCCATAGCAACACCGACGGAAGCTACTATGGCTACACCTTC. Encoded protein: CSSTHSNTDGSYYGYTF.

The V call is TRBV5-4, the J call TRBJ2-7, with TRBD1 identical over 7 bases. This CDR3 is built from 13 residues. The germline V gene encodes CDR1 SGHNT and CDR2 YYREEE (reference sequence). V trimming: 4 bases; J trimming: 2 bases; junction bases outside the gene matches: 3. The CDR3, as DNA: TGTGCCAGCAGCGCCGACAGGGCCTACGAGCAGTACTTC. It yields the protein CASSADRAYEQYF. Combining the CDR3 with reference TRBV5-4 and TRBJ2-7 gives the whole variable domain ETGVTQSPTHLIKTRGQQVTLRCSSQSGHNTVSWYQQALGQGPQFIFQYYREEENGRGNFPPRFSGLQFPNYSSELNVNALELDDSALYLCASSADRAYEQYFGPGTRLTVT.

The chain couples TRBV6-5 to TRBJ2-7, with 13 bases lining up with TRBD2. Germline loops: CDR1 MNHEY, CDR2 SVGAGI. The CDR3 contains 15 residues. Trimming cost V 4 bases and J 3 bases; bases outside gene matches: 3. CDR3 DNA: TGTGCCAGCAGTTCCGGGACTAGCGGGATCTACGAGCAGTACTTC. Its protein product is CASSSGTSGIYEQYF.

The chain combines TRBV10-3 with TRBJ2-7; a possible D gene is TRBD2 (5 bases). The CDR3 has 14 amino acids. CDR1 ENHRY and CDR2 SYGVKD come from the germline V gene. The V gene lost 6 bases and the J gene lost 5 bases, with 17 bases spanning the gap. The CDR3 DNA reads as TGTGCCATCAGGCCTACGATAGGAGGAAACGAGCAGTACTTC. It yields the protein CAIRPTIGGNEQYF.

This clone was found a few times. DNA for the CDR3: TGTGCCAGCAGTCGCAGGGGGCTGGGCACAGATACGCAGTATTTT. This encodes CASSRRGLGTDTQYF. The chain employs TRBV27 and TRBJ2-3, with 8 bases lining up with TRBD1. Looked up from germline, CDR1 is MNHEY and CDR2 is SMNVEV (reference sequence). The CDR3 consists of 15 residues. Trimming cost V 5 bases and J 1 base; bases outside gene matches: 5.

The chain combines TRBV27 with TRBJ1-5; 7 bases are a match to TRBD1. The junction had 15 bases not matched to a gene; V was cut back by 3 bases and J by 7 bases. The CDR3 is made up of 17 amino acids. Per germline, CDR1 MNHEY and CDR2 SMNVEV (reference sequence). Written as DNA, the CDR3 is TGTGCCAGCAGTTTGATTGGTGCGCCAGGGGGGAAGCAGCCCCAGCATTTT. Protein sequence: CASSLIGAPGGKQPQHF.

The chain is built from TRBV5-1 and TRBJ2-7; TRBD1 aligns across 7 bases. Trimming took 4 bases from V and 2 from J; bases not matched to a gene: 9. Germline CDR1 is SGHRS and CDR2 is YFSETQ. CDR3 length equals 15 residues. Written as DNA, the CDR3 is TGCGCCAGCAGCCCTCCCGGGACAGTGACCTACGAGCAGTACTTC. It encodes CASSPPGTVTYEQYF.

V gene TRBV11-2 combines with J gene TRBJ2-7; D uncertain. Trimming took 0 bases from V and 8 from J, leaving 14 bases between them. The length of the CDR3 is 14 residues. CDR1 and CDR2 (germline): SGHAT, FQNNGV. In nucleotides, the CDR3 is TGTGCCAGCAGCTTAGAGGGCAGGCCTACGAAGCAGTACTTC. Encoded protein: CASSLEGRPTKQYF.

The chain recombines TRBV10-3 with TRBJ1-2; TRBD1 matches 8 bases. The germline gives CDR1 ENHRY, CDR2 SYGVKD. The CDR3 runs to 13 residues. The ends lost 2 bases at V and 7 bases at J; junction bases unmatched: 3. CDR3 protein: CAISEQGAFGYTF. CDR3 coding DNA: TGTGCCATCAGTGAGCAGGGGGCCTTTGGCTACACCTTC.

This clone was seen once. The V gene is TRBV28, the J gene TRBJ2-3, with a possible D match to TRBD2 (5 bases). Germline CDR1 MDHEN, CDR2 SYDVKM. This CDR3 is 17 amino acids long. Between the trimmed V and J ends, which lost 3 bases and 4 bases, there was a span of 20 bases. CDR3 residues: CASSLDRTRGFSDTQYF. Written as DNA, the CDR3 is TGTGCCAGCAGTTTGGATCGTACACGGGGTTTTTCAGATACGCAGTATTTT.

The genes are TRBV28 and TRBJ1-2, with D hard to call. V was cut by 3 bases and J by 8 bases, with 10 bases left in between. Germline CDR1 and CDR2: MDHEN and SYDVKM. The CDR3 has 12 residues. CDR3 protein: CASSFPPGGYTF. Written as DNA, the CDR3 is TGTGCCAGCAGTTTTCCCCCGGGAGGCTACACCTTC.

This clone has just a few counts. The genes are TRBV29-1 and TRBJ2-5, with TRBD1 matching 7 bases. Germline trimming cut 6 bases from V and 2 bases from J; bases unmatched to any gene: 6. The CDR3 loop spans 13 amino acids. Germline V gene lookup returns CDR1 SQVTM and CDR2 ANQGSEA. CDR3 DNA: TGCAGCGTGGAGACAGGGCCACAAGAGACCCAGTACTTC. Protein sequence: CSVETGPQETQYF.

A few counts support this clone. V usage is TRBV19 and J usage is TRBJ1-5; D gene ambiguous. From germline, CDR1 is LNHDA and CDR2 SQIVND (reference sequence). Trimming took off 7 bases at V and 10 bases at J, with 20 bases between the two ends. The CDR3 runs to 14 residues. The CDR3, as DNA: TGTGCCAGTACAAAGCTCTTTGGTGTCGAACCCCAGCATTTT. As protein: CASTKLFGVEPQHF. Combining the CDR3 with reference TRBV19 and TRBJ1-5 gives the whole variable domain DGGITQSPKYLFRKEGQNVTLSCEQNLNHDAMYWYRQDPGQGLRLIYYSQIVNDFQKGDIAEGYSVSREKKESFPLTVTSAQKNPTAFYLCASTKLFGVEPQHFGDGTRLSIL.

This clone was seen more than once but under ten times. The chain combines TRBV18 with TRBJ2-7, with 8 nucleotides matching TRBD1. The V segment lost 1 base and the J segment 4 bases; nucleotides outside the gene matches: 3. CDR3 length: 14 residues. Germline CDR1 is KGHSH and CDR2 is LQKENI. CDR3 DNA: TGTGCCAGCTCACCACTGGACAGGGCGTACGAGCAGTACTTC. Amino acid sequence: CASSPLDRAYEQYF.

The chain recombines TRBV2 with TRBJ1-2; weak D call: TRBD1 (6 bases). CDR1 and CDR2 from the germline V gene are SNHLY and FYNNEI. V was shortened by 5 bases and J by 4 bases, with 20 bases between the two germline ends. The length of the CDR3 is 16 residues. The CDR3 sequence is CASSPTAKDSAYGYTF. The CDR3 DNA follows: TGTGCCAGCAGTCCAACAGCTAAGGACAGCGCCTATGGCTACACCTTC.

J is TRBJ1-1 and V is TRBV10-3; the D gene is possibly TRBD1 (5 bases). The germline gives CDR1 ENHRY, CDR2 SYGVKD. The V gene lost 2 bases and the J gene lost 1 base, with 11 bases spanning the gap. This CDR3 is 15 amino acids long. Written as DNA, the CDR3 is TGTGCCATCAGTGAGAGGGGAGGCCAGAACACTGAAGCTTTCTTT. This codes for CAISERGGQNTEAFF.

The rearrangement links TRBV7-8 to TRBJ2-5, with 7 bases fitting TRBD2. V lost 4 bases to trimming and J lost 0 bases; unmatched junction nucleotides: 8. The length of the CDR3 is 16 residues. CDR1 and CDR2 from the germline V gene are SGHVS and FQNEAQ. The CDR3 reads CASSSTGLSHQETQYF. In DNA form, the CDR3 reads TGTGCCAGCAGCTCGACGGGACTATCCCACCAAGAGACCCAGTACTTC.

V is TRBV7-6 and J is TRBJ2-1; TRBD2 might be the D (7 bases). Germline assignment: CDR1 SGHVS and CDR2 FNYEAQ. The CDR3 has 15 residues. The germline V and J ends were trimmed by 4 bases and 10 bases, with 20 bases remaining between them. The CDR3 DNA sequence: TGTGCCAGCAGCTCCGGGGGAGGGCAGGGGAACGAGCAGTTCTTC. Its protein is CASSSGGGQGNEQFF.

V is TRBV21-1 and J is TRBJ1-6. TRBV21-1 is a pseudogene segment. The CDR3 is made up of 16 amino acids. CDR3 region: CASNQSRDPLNSPLHF. The CDR3 DNA follows: TGTGCCAGCAACCAAAGCCGGGATCCCCTTAATTCACCCCTCCACTTT.